The 18 T cell receptor beta chains reported below all come from one sample, sequenced in a study of PD-1 blockade in classical Hodgkin lymphoma. All patients experienced relapse after autologous stem cell transplantation, and brentuximab vedotin exposure was variable. Negative magnetic selection isolated CD4+ T cells from thawed PBMCs. Some clones are missing from TCRdb's copy, which holds only in-frame ones; the method was immunoSEQ multiplex PCR. Of tens of thousands of clones in the sample, over 75% are singletons; the top ten hold 2.4%. The input for sequencing was CD4+ T cells from blood, taken at baseline. Receptors originate from a human donor with classical Hodgkin lymphoma.

The chain links TRBV19 to TRBJ2-1; the match to TRBD1 covers 9 bases. Germline-derived CDR1 and CDR2 are LNHDA and SQIVND (reference sequence). CDR3 length: 15 residues. J lost 9 bases, V lost 3 bases, and 9 bases had no gene match. The CDR3 protein is CASSISGQGFSEQFF. CDR3 nucleotide sequence: TGTGCCAGTAGTATTTCGGGACAGGGTTTCAGTGAGCAGTTCTTC. Drawing the rest from reference TRBV19 and TRBJ2-1, the complete variable domain is DGGITQSPKYLFRKEGQNVTLSCEQNLNHDAMYWYRQDPGQGLRLIYYSQIVNDFQKGDIAEGYSVSREKKESFPLTVTSAQKNPTAFYLCASSISGQGFSEQFFGPGTRLTVL.

Of note for this clone: The junction shows a germline mismatch at one end, possibly a read error. The rearrangement links TRBV7-7 to TRBJ2-5, with D perhaps TRBD1 (5 bases). The length of the CDR3 is 14 residues. Germline CDR1 SSHAT, CDR2 FNYEAQ (reference sequence). Here the CDR3 DNA reads TGTGCTAGCAGCTTAGCAGGGAACGGGGAGACCCAGTACTTC. Translating gives CASSLAGNGETQYF.

This sequence joins TRBV6-5 and TRBJ2-7; no definite D call. The CDR3 contains 14 residues. Germline V lookup: CDR1 MNHEY, CDR2 SVGAGI. V was shortened by 0 bases and J by 0 bases, with 6 bases between the two germline ends. The CDR3 spells CASSYSPGSYEQYF. In nucleotides, the CDR3 is TGTGCCAGCAGTTACTCCCCGGGCTCCTACGAGCAGTACTTC.

The J gene is TRBJ1-2, the V gene TRBV6-5; no definite D call. V shed 7 bases and J shed 5 bases, with 11 bases lying between them. This CDR3 comprises 12 residues. Germline CDR1 reads MNHEY; CDR2 reads SVGAGI. The CDR3 is CASTSGQYGYTF. The CDR3 DNA reads TGTGCCAGCACCTCTGGGCAGTATGGCTACACCTTC.

The chain combines TRBV29-1 with TRBJ1-3; TRBD1 might be the D (5 bases). This CDR3 is 15 amino acids long. Trimming took 7 bases from V and 4 from J, leaving 20 bases between them. CDR1 is SQVTM and CDR2 is ANQGSEA in the germline V gene. CDR3 DNA sequence: TGCAGCGCCGCACCCTCGAAAGGGGTCGGAAACACCATATATTTT. Its protein product is CSAAPSKGVGNTIYF. The variable domain in full, with the rest retrieved from reference TRBV29-1 and TRBJ1-3, is SAVISQKPSRDICQRGTSLTIQCQVDSQVTMMFWYRQQPGQSLTLIATANQGSEATYESGFVIDKFPISRPNLTFSTLTVSNMSPEDSSIYLCSAAPSKGVGNTIYFGEGSWLTVV.

This clone has a single count. The chain combines TRBV7-2 with TRBJ1-1, with a weak D call TRBD1 (5 bases). The V end lost 5 bases, the J end lost 5 bases, and 18 bases lay between the germline ends. This CDR3 is 15 amino acids long. Looked up from germline, CDR1 is SGHTA and CDR2 is FQGNSA. CDR3 bases: TGTGCCAGCAGCGGTTTTCAGGGTCGAGGAACTGAAGCTTTCTTT. Amino acids: CASSGFQGRGTEAFF.

In nucleotides, the CDR3 is TGTGCCAGCAGCGGGACAGGGAGTTTCGGGACGTATGGCTACACCTTC. Translated: CASSGTGSFGTYGYTF. The chain couples TRBV6-6 to TRBJ1-2, with 9 bases that match TRBD1. V dropped 6 bases and J dropped 5; count of bases not matched to a gene: 13. Germline CDR1 MNHNY, CDR2 SVGAGI (reference sequence). The CDR3 length is 16 residues.

The J gene is TRBJ1-2, the V gene TRBV7-2; TRBD1 matches at 11 bases. The CDR3 is 16 amino acids. CDR1 is SGHTA and CDR2 is FQGNSA in the germline V gene. Unmatched junction bases numbered 2, after V lost 2 bases and J lost 0 bases. Written as DNA, the CDR3 is TGTGCCAGCAGCTTAAGGACAGGGGGCCCTAACTATGGCTACACCTTC. Its translation: CASSLRTGGPNYGYTF.

This clone has more than one count but fewer than ten. The chain is built from TRBV11-2 and TRBJ1-3; 9 nucleotides match TRBD1. In germline, CDR1 is SGHAT, CDR2 FQNNGV. The CDR3 length is 14 residues. V was clipped by 5 bases and J by 4 bases; unmatched bases: 3. In DNA form, the CDR3 reads TGTGCCAGCAGCGTGGGACAGGGAGGAAACACCATATATTTT. It is translated as CASSVGQGGNTIYF.

V gene TRBV27 combines with J gene TRBJ1-6, with a possible D match to TRBD1 (6 bases). Germline V CDR1 and CDR2: MNHEY, SMNVEV (reference sequence). Trimming shortened V by 5 bases and J by 4 bases, and 12 bases separated the two germline ends. The CDR3 spans 15 residues. CDR3 nucleotides: TGTGCCAGCAGTACCCAAGGGGGTTATAATTCACCCCTCCACTTT. Translated, it gives CASSTQGGYNSPLHF.

The chain joins TRBV29-1 to TRBJ2-5; D is unresolved. Between the trimmed V and J ends, which lost 3 bases and 9 bases, there was a span of 20 bases. CDR1 and CDR2 from the germline V gene are SQVTM and ANQGSEA. The CDR3 is made up of 14 amino acids. The CDR3 is CSVEVGSSTKAQYF. DNA for the CDR3: TGCAGCGTTGAGGTGGGCTCATCAACGAAGGCCCAGTACTTC. Combining the CDR3 with reference TRBV29-1 and TRBJ2-5 gives the whole variable domain SAVISQKPSRDICQRGTSLTIQCQVDSQVTMMFWYRQQPGQSLTLIATANQGSEATYESGFVIDKFPISRPNLTFSTLTVSNMSPEDSSIYLCSVEVGSSTKAQYFGPGTRLLVL.

The chain employs TRBV15 and TRBJ2-7; D is undetermined. Germline V gene lookup returns CDR1 LNHNV and CDR2 YYDKDF (reference sequence). V was pared by 0 bases and J by 10 bases, with 10 bases between. The CDR3 contains 12 residues. The CDR3 DNA reads as TGTGCCACCAGCAGAGATTCGGGTACCCAGTACTTC. Amino acid sequence: CATSRDSGTQYF.

The rearrangement links TRBV11-2 to TRBJ1-5; D possibly corresponds to TRBD1 (6 bases). This CDR3 has 15 amino acids. Per germline, CDR1 SGHAT and CDR2 FQNNGV. V was trimmed by 1 base and J by 7 bases, leaving 14 bases between them. The DNA of the CDR3 is TGTGCCAGCAGCTTAGTCCCAGGGGCGGAACAGCCCCAGCATTTT. It translates to CASSLVPGAEQPQHF.

V usage is TRBV28 and J usage is TRBJ1-5; 7 positions agree with TRBD1. The CDR3 contains 14 residues. Germline assignment: CDR1 MDHEN and CDR2 SYDVKM. The V gene end was trimmed by 3 bases and the J gene end by 4 bases; junction bases not matched to a gene: 3. The CDR3 protein is CASSFLDRNQPQHF. In nucleotides, the CDR3 is TGTGCCAGCAGTTTCCTGGACAGGAATCAGCCCCAGCATTTT.

The rearrangement links TRBV27 to TRBJ2-3, with 11 bases matching TRBD2. Unmatched junction bases numbered 14, after V lost 6 bases and J lost 6 bases. Germline V gives CDR1 MNHEY, CDR2 SMNVEV (reference sequence). The CDR3 extends over 17 amino acids. CDR3 sequence: CASRAVSLAGGGDTQYF. The DNA of the CDR3 is TGTGCCAGCAGGGCAGTCTCCCTAGCGGGAGGAGGGGATACGCAGTATTTT.

This clone was recorded only once. The genes are TRBV19 and TRBJ2-2; TRBD2 matches at 9 bases. The CDR3 spans 15 residues. V dropped 6 bases and J dropped 6; count of bases not matched to a gene: 8. Germline CDR1 reads LNHDA; CDR2 reads SQIVND (reference sequence). The CDR3 DNA sequence: TGTGCCAGTAGGTTTCGAGGCGGGAGGGCCGGGGAGCTGTTTTTT. Amino acids: CASRFRGGRAGELFF.

CDR3 residues: CASSPSWTGKNEQFF. CDR3 coding DNA: TGCGCCAGCAGCCCATCTTGGACAGGGAAGAATGAGCAGTTCTTC. This rearrangement joins TRBV5-1 to TRBJ2-1, with 8 bases that match TRBD1. The CDR3 sequence is 15 residues long. Germline-derived CDR1 and CDR2 are SGHRS and YFSETQ. V shed 4 bases and J 7 bases; nucleotides not matched to a gene: 10.

V is TRBV19 and J is TRBJ1-1; no reliable D call. Trimming took off 0 bases at V and 4 bases at J, with 6 bases between the two ends. Germline CDR1 is LNHDA and CDR2 is SQIVND (reference sequence). This CDR3 is built from 13 residues. CDR3 nucleotides: TGTGCCAGTAGTATAGACCGTGTCACTGAAGCTTTCTTT. Its translation is CASSIDRVTEAFF.